The 5 T cell receptor beta chains below come from one sample, sequenced in a study of blood T cell repertoires in COVID-19. Generated by immunoSEQ multiplex PCR, the TCRdb table keeps only in-frame clones and is missing some. The table includes about 150,000 clones, roughly 80% detected once. The material sequenced was peripheral blood. These receptor sequences come from a man aged 80 or over with acute or convalescent COVID-19.

The V and J genes are TRBV5-4 and TRBJ1-2, with 7 nucleotides matching TRBD1. CDR1 is SGHNT, CDR2 YYREEE, per germline (reference sequence). Trimming cost V 0 bases and J 8 bases; bases outside gene matches: 4. The length of the CDR3 is 13 residues. This chain's CDR3 is CASSLEGARGYTF. The CDR3 DNA reads TGTGCCAGCAGCTTGGAGGGGGCTCGGGGCTACACCTTC. The full variable domain, completed using reference TRBV5-4 and TRBJ1-2, is ETGVTQSPTHLIKTRGQQVTLRCSSQSGHNTVSWYQQALGQGPQFIFQYYREEENGRGNFPPRFSGLQFPNYSSELNVNALELDDSALYLCASSLEGARGYTFGSGTRLTVV.

The V call is TRBV27, the J call TRBJ2-3; 9 bases align to TRBD1. V dropped 3 bases and J dropped 3; count of bases not matched to a gene: 7. CDR3 length: 16 amino acids. Germline CDR1 reads MNHEY; CDR2 reads SMNVEV (reference sequence). The CDR3: CASSFKQGAFTDTQYF. The CDR3 bases are TGTGCCAGCAGTTTCAAACAGGGGGCTTTTACAGATACGCAGTATTTT.

V is TRBV19 and J is TRBJ2-1; perhaps TRBD2 as D (7 bases). The CDR3 totals 16 residues. The V and J ends lost 5 bases and 4 bases respectively, with 18 bases between them. Germline assignment: CDR1 LNHDA and CDR2 SQIVND (reference sequence). The CDR3 spells CASSPPPSGTYNEQFF. In DNA, the CDR3 is TGTGCCAGTAGTCCGCCCCCCAGCGGGACATACAATGAGCAGTTCTTC.

The chain combines TRBV11-1 with TRBJ2-3; 12 bases align to TRBD2. The V gene's germline CDR1 is SGHAT and CDR2 FQDESV (reference sequence). The V segment lost 0 bases and the J segment 6 bases; nucleotides outside the gene matches: 7. CDR3 length: 17 amino acids. The CDR3: CASSLAALAGGRDTQYF. CDR3 coding DNA: TGTGCCAGCAGCTTAGCGGCACTAGCGGGGGGCCGGGATACGCAGTATTTT.

V is TRBV4-1 and J is TRBJ1-2, with D uncertain. The germline V gene has CDR1 MGHRA and CDR2 YSYEKL. V shed 0 bases and J shed 6 bases, with 2 bases lying between them. This CDR3 spans 11 amino acids. In DNA, the CDR3 is TGCGCCAGCAGCCAAGACGATGGCTACACCTTC. Translation gives CASSQDDGYTF.